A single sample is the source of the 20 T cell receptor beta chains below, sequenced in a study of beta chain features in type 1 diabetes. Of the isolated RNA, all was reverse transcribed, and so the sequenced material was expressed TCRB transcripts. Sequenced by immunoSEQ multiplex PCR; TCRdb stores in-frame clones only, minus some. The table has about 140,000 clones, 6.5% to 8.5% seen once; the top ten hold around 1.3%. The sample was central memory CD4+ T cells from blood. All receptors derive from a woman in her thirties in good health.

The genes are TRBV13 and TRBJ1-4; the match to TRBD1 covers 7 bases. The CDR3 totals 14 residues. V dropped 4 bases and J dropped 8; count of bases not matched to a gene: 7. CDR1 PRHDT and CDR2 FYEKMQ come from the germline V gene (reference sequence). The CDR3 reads CASSSTGYGEKLFF. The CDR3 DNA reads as TGTGCCAGCAGCTCGACAGGGTATGGGGAAAAACTGTTTTTT.

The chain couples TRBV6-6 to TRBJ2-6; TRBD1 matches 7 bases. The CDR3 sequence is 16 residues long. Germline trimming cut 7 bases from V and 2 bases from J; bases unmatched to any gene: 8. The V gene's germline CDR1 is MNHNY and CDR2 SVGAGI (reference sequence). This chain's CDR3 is CASIPTTGAGANVLTF. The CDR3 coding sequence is TGTGCCAGCATTCCGACTACAGGGGCTGGGGCCAACGTCCTGACTTTC.

The CDR3 DNA reads as TGTGCCAGCAGCTTGGACAGCCAAGAGACCCAGTACTTC. The encoded protein is CASSLDSQETQYF. V gene TRBV5-5 combines with J gene TRBJ2-5; D is ambiguous. Germline V gene data show CDR1 as SGHKS and CDR2 as YYEKEE (reference sequence). This CDR3 has 13 amino acids. The V end was cut by 0 bases, the J end by 1 base, with 4 bases between.

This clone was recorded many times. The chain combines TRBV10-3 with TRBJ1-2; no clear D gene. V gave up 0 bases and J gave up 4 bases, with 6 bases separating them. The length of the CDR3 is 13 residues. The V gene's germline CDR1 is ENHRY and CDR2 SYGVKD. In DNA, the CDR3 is TGTGCCATCAGTGAGTCGAACTCCTATGGCTACACCTTC. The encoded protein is CAISESNSYGYTF.

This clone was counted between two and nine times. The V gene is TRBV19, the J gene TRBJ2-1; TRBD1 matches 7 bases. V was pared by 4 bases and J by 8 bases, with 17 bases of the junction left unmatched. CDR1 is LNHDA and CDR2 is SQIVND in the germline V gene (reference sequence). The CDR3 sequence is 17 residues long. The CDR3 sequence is CASSRRQGYSSGDEQFF. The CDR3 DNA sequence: TGTGCCAGTAGTAGGCGACAGGGTTACTCTTCGGGCGATGAGCAGTTCTTC.

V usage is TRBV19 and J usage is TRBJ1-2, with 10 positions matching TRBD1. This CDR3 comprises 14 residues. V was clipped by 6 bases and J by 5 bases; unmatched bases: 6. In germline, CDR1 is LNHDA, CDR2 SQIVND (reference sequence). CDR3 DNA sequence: TGTGCCAGTAGGAGCCGGACAGGGGGGTATGGCTACACCTTC. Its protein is CASRSRTGGYGYTF. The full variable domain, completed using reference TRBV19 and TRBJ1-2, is DGGITQSPKYLFRKEGQNVTLSCEQNLNHDAMYWYRQDPGQGLRLIYYSQIVNDFQKGDIAEGYSVSREKKESFPLTVTSAQKNPTAFYLCASRSRTGGYGYTFGSGTRLTVV.

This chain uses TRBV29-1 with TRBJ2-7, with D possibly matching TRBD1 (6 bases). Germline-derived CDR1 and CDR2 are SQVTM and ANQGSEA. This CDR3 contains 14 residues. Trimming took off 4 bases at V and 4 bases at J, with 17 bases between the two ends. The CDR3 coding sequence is TGCAGCGTTGCGGGTGGGGGCAGGGCGTACGAGCAGTACTTC. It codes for CSVAGGGRAYEQYF.

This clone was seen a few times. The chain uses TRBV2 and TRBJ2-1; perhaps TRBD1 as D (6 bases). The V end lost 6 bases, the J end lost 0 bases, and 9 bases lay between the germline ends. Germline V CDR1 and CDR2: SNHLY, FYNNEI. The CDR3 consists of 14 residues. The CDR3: CASSRDNSYNEQFF. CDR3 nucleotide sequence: TGTGCCAGCAGCCGGGACAACTCCTACAATGAGCAGTTCTTC.

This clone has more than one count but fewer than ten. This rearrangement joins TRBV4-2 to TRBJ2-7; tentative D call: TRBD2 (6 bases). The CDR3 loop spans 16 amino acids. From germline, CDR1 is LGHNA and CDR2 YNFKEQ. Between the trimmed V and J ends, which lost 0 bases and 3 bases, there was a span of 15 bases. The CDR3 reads CASSQEGSLAGYEQYF. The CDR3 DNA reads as TGTGCCAGCAGCCAAGAAGGGTCACTAGCTGGCTACGAGCAGTACTTC.

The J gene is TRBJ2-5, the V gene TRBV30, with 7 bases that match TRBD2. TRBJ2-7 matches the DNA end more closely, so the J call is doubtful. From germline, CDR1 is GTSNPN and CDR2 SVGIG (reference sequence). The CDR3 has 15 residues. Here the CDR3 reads CAWSVRGGISYEQYF. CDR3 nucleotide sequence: TGTGCCTGGAGTGTACGGGGAGGGATCTCCTACGAGCAGTACTTC.

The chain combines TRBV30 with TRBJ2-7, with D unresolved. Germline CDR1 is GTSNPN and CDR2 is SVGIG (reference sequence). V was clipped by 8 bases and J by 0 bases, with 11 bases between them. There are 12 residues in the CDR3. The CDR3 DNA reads TGTGCCAGCACAGAGAGCTCCTACGAGCAGTACTTC. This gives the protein CASTESSYEQYF.

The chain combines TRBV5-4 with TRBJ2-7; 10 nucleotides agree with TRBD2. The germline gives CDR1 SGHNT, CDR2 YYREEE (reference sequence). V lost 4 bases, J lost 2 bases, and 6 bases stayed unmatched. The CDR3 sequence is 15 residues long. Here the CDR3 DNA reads TGTGCCAGCAGCCCCGTAGCGGGAGGTCCCTACGAGCAGTACTTC. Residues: CASSPVAGGPYEQYF.

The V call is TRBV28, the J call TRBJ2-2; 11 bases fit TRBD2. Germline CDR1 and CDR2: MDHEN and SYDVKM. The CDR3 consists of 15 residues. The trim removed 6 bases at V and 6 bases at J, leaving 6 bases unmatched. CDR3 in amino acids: CASRGTSGRSGELFF. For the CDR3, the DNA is TGTGCCAGCAGAGGGACTAGCGGAAGGTCCGGGGAGCTGTTTTTT.

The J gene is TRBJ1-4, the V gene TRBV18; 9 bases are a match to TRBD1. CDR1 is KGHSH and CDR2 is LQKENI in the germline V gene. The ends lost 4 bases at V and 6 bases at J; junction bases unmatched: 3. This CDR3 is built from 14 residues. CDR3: CASSLGQGHEKLFF. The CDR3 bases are TGTGCCAGCTCACTGGGACAGGGTCATGAAAAACTGTTTTTT.

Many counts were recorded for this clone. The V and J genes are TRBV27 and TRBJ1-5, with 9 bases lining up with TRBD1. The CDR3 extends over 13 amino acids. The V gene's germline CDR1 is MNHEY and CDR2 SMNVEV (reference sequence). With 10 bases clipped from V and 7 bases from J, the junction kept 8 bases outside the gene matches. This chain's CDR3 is CATQDRGGQPQHF. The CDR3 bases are TGTGCCACCCAGGACAGGGGAGGCCAGCCCCAGCATTTT.

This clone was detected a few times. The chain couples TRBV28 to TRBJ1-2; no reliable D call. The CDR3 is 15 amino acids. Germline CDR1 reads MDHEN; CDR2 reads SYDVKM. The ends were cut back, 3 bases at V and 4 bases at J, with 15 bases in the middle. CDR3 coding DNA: TGTGCCAGCAGTTTTCTTCGAGGGCAGACCTATGGCTACACCTTC. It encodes CASSFLRGQTYGYTF.

CDR3 sequence reads: CAARSGTGELFF. For the CDR3, the DNA is TGTGCCGCCAGATCGGGGACCGGGGAGCTGTTTTTT. V gene TRBV28 combines with J gene TRBJ2-2; TRBD2 might be the D (5 bases). Looked up from germline, CDR1 is MDHEN and CDR2 is SYDVKM. CDR3 length: 12 amino acids. Trimming removed 11 bases at V and 5 bases at J, with 12 bases between.

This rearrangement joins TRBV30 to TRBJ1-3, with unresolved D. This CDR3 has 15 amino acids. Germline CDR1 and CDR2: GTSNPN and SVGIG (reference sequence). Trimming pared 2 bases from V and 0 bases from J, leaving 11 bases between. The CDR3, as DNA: TGTGCCTGGAGTCCCTTGTCCCTCTCTGGAAACACCATATATTTT. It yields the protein CAWSPLSLSGNTIYF.

The CDR3 here is CAISPGRFTDTQYF. The CDR3 DNA is TGTGCCATTTCGCCAGGGCGTTTCACAGATACGCAGTATTTT. V is TRBV19 and J is TRBJ2-3, with D possibly being TRBD1 (5 bases). The CDR3 has 14 residues. Trimming cost V 10 bases and J 2 bases, with 16 bases left between them. The germline CDR1 and CDR2 sequences are LNHDA and SQIVND (reference sequence). Full variable domain (outside the CDR3, taken from reference TRBV19 and TRBJ2-3): DGGITQSPKYLFRKEGQNVTLSCEQNLNHDAMYWYRQDPGQGLRLIYYSQIVNDFQKGDIAEGYSVSREKKESFPLTVTSAQKNPTAFYLCAISPGRFTDTQYFGPGTRLTVL.

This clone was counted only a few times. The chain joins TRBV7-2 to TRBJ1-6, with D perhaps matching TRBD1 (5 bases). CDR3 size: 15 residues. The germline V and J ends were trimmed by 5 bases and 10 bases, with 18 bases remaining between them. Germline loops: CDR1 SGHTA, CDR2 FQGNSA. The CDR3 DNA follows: TGTGCCAGCAGCGCTACCGGCGAAGGGGTGTCACCCCTCCACTTT. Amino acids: CASSATGEGVSPLHF.